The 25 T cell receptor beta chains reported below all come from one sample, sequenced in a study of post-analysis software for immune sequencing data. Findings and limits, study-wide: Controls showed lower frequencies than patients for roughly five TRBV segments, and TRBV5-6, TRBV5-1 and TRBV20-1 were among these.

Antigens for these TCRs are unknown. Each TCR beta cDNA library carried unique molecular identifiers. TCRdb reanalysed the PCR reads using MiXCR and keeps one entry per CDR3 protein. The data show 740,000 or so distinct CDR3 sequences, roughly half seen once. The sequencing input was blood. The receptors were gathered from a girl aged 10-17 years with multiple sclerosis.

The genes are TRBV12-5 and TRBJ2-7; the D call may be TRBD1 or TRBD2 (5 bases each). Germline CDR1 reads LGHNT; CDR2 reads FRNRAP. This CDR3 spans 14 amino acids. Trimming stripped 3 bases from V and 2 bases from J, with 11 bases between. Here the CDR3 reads CASGLWGKTYEQYF. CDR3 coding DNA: TGTGCTAGTGGTTTATGGGGGAAGACCTACGAGCAGTACTTC.

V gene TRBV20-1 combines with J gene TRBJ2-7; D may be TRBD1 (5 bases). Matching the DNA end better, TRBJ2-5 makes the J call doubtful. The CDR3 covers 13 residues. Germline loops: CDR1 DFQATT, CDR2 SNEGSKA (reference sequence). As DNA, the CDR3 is TGCAGTATACAACAGACAGTTAAAGAGACCCAGTACTTC. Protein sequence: CSIQQTVKETQYF.

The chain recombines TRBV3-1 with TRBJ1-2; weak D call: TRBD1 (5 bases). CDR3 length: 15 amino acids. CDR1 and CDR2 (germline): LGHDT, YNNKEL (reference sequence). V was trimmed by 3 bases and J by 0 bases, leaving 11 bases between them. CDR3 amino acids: CASSHLGLSNYGYTF. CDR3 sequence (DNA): TGTGCCAGCAGCCACTTGGGGCTTTCTAACTATGGCTACACCTTC.

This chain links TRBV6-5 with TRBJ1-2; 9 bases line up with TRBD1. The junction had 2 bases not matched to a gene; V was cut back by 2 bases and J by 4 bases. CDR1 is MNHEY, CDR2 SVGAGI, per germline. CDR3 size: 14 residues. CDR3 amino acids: CASSYQTGGYGYTF. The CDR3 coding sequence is TGTGCCAGCAGTTACCAGACAGGGGGCTATGGCTACACCTTC.

CDR3 coding DNA: TGCGCCAGCAGCTTGGCTGGGAACGACTATGGCTACACCTTC. This gives the protein CASSLAGNDYGYTF. V is TRBV5-1 and J is TRBJ1-2; D call uncertain. CDR1 SGHRS and CDR2 YFSETQ come from the germline V gene. The V gene lost 0 bases and the J gene lost 3 bases, with 9 bases spanning the gap. The length of the CDR3 is 14 residues.

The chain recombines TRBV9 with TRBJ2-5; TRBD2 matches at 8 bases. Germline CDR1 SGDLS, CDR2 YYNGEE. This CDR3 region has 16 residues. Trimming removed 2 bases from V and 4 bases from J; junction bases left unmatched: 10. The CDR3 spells CASSVRAGDSSETQYF. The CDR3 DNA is TGTGCCAGCAGCGTTAGAGCGGGAGATAGTTCAGAGACCCAGTACTTC. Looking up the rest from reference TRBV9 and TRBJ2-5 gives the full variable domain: DSGVTQTPKHLITATGQRVTLRCSPRSGDLSVYWYQQSLDQGLQFLIQYYNGEERAKGNILERFSAQQFPDLHSELNLSSLELGDSALYFCASSVRAGDSSETQYFGPGTRLLVL.

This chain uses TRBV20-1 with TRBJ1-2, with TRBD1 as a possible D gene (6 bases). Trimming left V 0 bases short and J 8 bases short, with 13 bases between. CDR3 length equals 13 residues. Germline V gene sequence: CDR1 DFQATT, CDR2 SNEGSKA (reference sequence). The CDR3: CSARDTYRVGYTF. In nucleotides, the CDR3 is TGCAGTGCTAGAGATACATACAGGGTCGGCTACACCTTC.

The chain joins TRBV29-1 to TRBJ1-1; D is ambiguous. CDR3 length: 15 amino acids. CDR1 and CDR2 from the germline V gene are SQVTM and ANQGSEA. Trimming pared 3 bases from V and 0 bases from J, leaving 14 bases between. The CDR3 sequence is CSVERKITVNTEAFF. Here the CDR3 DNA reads TGCAGCGTTGAGCGAAAAATAACGGTGAACACTGAAGCTTTCTTT. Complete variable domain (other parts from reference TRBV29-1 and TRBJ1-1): SAVISQKPSRDICQRGTSLTIQCQVDSQVTMMFWYRQQPGQSLTLIATANQGSEATYESGFVIDKFPISRPNLTFSTLTVSNMSPEDSSIYLCSVERKITVNTEAFFGQGTRLTVV.

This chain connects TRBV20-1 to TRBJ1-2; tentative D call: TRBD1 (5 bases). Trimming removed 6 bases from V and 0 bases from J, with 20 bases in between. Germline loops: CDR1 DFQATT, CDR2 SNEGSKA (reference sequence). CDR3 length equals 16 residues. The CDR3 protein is CSAPTGSGPTNYGYTF. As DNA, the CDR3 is TGCAGTGCGCCGACGGGCTCAGGGCCTACTAACTATGGCTACACCTTC.

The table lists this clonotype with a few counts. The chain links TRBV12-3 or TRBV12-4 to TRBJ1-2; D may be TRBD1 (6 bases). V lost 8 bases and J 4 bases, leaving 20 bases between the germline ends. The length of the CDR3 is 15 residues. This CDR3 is CASAPLGTSLYGYTF. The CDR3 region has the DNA TGTGCCAGCGCGCCCTTGGGGACATCCCTCTATGGCTACACCTTC.

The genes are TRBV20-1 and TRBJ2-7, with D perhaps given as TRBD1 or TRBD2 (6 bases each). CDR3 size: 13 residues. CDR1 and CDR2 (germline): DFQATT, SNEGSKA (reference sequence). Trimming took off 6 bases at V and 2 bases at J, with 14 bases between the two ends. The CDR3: CSAGGGEAYEQYF. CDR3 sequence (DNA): TGCAGTGCAGGGGGTGGGGAGGCCTACGAGCAGTACTTC.

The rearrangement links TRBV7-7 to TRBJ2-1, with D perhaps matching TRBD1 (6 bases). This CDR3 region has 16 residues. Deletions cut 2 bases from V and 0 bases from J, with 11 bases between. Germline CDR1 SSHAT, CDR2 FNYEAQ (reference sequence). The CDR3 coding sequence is TGTGCCAGCAGCTTACAGGGGATTAGCTCCTACAATGAGCAGTTCTTC. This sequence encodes CASSLQGISSYNEQFF.

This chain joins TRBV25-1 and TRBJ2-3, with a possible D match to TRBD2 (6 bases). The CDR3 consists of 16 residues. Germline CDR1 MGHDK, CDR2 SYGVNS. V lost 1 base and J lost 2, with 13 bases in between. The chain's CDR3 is CASSEFRRDHTDTQYF. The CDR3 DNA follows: TGTGCCAGCAGTGAATTTAGGCGGGACCACACAGATACGCAGTATTTT.

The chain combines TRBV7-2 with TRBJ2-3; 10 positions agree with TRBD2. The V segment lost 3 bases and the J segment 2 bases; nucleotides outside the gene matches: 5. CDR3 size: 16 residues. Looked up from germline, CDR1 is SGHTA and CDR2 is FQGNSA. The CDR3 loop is CASSFLLAGYTDTQYF. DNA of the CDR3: TGTGCCAGCAGCTTCCTACTAGCGGGGTACACAGATACGCAGTATTTT. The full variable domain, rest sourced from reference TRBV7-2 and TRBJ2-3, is GAGVSQSPSNKVTEKGKDVELRCDPISGHTALYWYRQSLGQGLEFLIYFQGNSAPDKSGLPSDRFSAERTGGSVSTLTIQRTQQEDSAVYLCASSFLLAGYTDTQYFGPGTRLTVL.

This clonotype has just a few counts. CDR3 residues: CASSTQGGVYSGANVLTF. The CDR3 nucleotides read TGTGCCAGCTCAACGCAAGGGGGGGTCTACTCTGGGGCCAACGTCCTGACTTTC. This sequence joins TRBV27 and TRBJ2-6; D perhaps matches TRBD2 (7 bases). Per germline, CDR1 MNHEY and CDR2 SMNVEV (reference sequence). CDR3 length: 18 amino acids. The germline V and J ends were trimmed by 8 bases and 0 bases, with 20 bases remaining between them.

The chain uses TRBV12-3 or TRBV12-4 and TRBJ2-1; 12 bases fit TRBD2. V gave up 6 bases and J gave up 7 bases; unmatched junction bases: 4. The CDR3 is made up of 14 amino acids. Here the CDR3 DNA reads TGTGCCAGCAGCGGACTAGCGGGGTTAAATGAGCAGTTCTTC. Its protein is CASSGLAGLNEQFF.

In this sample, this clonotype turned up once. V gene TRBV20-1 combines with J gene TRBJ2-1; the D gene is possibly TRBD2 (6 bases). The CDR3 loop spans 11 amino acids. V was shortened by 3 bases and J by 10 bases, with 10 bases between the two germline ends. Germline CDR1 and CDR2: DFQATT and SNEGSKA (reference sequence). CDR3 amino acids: CSASSLAEQFF. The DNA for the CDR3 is TGCAGTGCTAGTAGCCTAGCGGAGCAGTTCTTC.

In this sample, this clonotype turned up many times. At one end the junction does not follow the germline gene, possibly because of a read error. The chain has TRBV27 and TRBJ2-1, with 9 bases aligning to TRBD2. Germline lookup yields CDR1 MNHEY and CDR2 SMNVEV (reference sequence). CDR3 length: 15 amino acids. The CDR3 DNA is TGCGCCAGCAGCTTCGGGCTAGCGGGAAGCAATGAGCAGTTCTTC. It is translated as CASSFGLAGSNEQFF.

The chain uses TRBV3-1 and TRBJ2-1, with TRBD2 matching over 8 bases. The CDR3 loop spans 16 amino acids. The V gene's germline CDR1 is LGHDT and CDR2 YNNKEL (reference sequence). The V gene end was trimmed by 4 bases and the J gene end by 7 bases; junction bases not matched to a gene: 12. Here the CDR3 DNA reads TGTGCCAGCAGCCGACCCCCAGCGGGAGTTCGAAATGAGCAGTTCTTC. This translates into CASSRPPAGVRNEQFF.

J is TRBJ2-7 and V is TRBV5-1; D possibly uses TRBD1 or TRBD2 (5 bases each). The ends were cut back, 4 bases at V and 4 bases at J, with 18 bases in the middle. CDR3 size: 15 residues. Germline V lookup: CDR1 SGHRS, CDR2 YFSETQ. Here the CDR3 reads CASSGSGTLSYEQYF. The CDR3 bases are TGCGCCAGCAGCGGGTCGGGGACCCTCTCTTACGAGCAGTACTTC.

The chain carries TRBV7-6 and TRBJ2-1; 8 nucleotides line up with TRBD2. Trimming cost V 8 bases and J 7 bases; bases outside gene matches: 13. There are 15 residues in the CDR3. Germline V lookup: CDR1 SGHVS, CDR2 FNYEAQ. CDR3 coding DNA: TGTGCCAGCGGCCTGCTTGGAATAGCGGGGAATGAGCAGTTCTTC. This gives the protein CASGLLGIAGNEQFF.

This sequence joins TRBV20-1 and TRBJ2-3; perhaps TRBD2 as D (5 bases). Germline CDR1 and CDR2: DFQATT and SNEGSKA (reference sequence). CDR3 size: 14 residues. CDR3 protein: CIPRGGLFTDTQYF. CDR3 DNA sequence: TGCATCCCCCGCGGCGGACTCTTCACAGATACGCAGTATTTT.

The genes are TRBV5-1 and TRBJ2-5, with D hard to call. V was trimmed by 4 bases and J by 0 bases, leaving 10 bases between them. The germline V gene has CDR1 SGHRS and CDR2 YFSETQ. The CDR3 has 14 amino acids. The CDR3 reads CASSPLVNQETQYF. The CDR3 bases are TGCGCCAGCAGCCCGTTAGTAAACCAAGAGACCCAGTACTTC.

CDR3 amino acids: CSVHYTGGGETQYF. In DNA, the CDR3 is TGCAGCGTCCACTATACGGGAGGGGGAGAGACCCAGTACTTC. The gene calls are TRBV29-1 and TRBJ2-5, with 8 bases lining up with TRBD2. After removal of 6 bases from V and 4 bases from J, the junction contained 10 bases not matched to a gene. Germline V gene data show CDR1 as SQVTM and CDR2 as ANQGSEA. This CDR3 is built from 14 residues.

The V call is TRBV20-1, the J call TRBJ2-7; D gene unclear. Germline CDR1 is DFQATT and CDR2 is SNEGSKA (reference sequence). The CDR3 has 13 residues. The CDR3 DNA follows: TGCAGCCCAATCAGGCCAGGTTCCTACGAGCAGTACTTC. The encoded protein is CSPIRPGSYEQYF.